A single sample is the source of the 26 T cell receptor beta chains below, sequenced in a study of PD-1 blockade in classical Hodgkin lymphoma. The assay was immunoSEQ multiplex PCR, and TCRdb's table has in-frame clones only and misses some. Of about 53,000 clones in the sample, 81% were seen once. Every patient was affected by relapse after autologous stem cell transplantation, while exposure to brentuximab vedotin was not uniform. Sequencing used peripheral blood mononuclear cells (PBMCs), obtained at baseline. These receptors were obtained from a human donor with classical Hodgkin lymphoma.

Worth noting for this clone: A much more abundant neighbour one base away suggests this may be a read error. CDR3 residues: CAWRTKGTVSGELFF. CDR3 sequence (DNA): TGTGCCTGGAGGACGAAGGGGACGGTTTCCGGGGAGCTGTTTTTT. The V and J genes are TRBV30 and TRBJ2-2; D could derive from TRBD1 or TRBD2 (5 bases each). The V end lost 3 bases, the J end lost 6 bases, and 17 bases lay between the germline ends. The germline V gene encodes CDR1 GTSNPN and CDR2 SVGIG (reference sequence). The CDR3 extends over 15 amino acids.

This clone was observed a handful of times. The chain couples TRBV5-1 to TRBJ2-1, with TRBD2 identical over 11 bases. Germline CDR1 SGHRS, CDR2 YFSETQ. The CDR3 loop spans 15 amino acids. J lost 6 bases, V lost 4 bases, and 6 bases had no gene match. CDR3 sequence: CASSLPSGRFNEQFF. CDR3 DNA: TGCGCCAGCAGCCTTCCTAGCGGGAGGTTCAATGAGCAGTTCTTC.

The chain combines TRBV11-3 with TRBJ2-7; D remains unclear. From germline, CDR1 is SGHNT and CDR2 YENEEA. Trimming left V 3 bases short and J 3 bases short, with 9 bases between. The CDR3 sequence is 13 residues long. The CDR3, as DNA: TGTGCCAGCAGCTTTGGGCCCCTCTACGAGCAGTACGTC. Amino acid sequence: CASSFGPLYEQYV.

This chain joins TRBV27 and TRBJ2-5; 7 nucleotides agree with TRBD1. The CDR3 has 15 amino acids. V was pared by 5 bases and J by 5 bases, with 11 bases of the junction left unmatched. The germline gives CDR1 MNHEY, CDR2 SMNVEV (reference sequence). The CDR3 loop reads CASSPRQGRWETQYF. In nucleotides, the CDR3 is TGTGCCAGCAGTCCGCGACAGGGAAGGTGGGAGACCCAGTACTTC.

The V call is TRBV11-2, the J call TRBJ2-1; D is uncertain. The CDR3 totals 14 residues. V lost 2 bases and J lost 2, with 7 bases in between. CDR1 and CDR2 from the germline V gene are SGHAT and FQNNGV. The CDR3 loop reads CASSLMDPYNEQFF. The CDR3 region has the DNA TGTGCCAGCAGCTTAATGGACCCCTACAATGAGCAGTTCTTC.

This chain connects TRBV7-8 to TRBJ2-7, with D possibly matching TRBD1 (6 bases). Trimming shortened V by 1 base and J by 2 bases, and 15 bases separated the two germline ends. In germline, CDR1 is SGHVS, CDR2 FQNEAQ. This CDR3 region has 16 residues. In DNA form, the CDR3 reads TGTGCCAGCAGCTTAGAAGGAGCAGGGGCCCCCTACGAGCAGTACTTC. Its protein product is CASSLEGAGAPYEQYF.

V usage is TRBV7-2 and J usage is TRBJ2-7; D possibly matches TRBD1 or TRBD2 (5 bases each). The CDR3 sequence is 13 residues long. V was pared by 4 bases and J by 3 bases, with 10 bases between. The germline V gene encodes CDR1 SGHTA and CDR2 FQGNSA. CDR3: CASSSGRNYEQYF. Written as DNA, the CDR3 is TGTGCCAGCAGCTCGGGACGGAACTACGAGCAGTACTTC.

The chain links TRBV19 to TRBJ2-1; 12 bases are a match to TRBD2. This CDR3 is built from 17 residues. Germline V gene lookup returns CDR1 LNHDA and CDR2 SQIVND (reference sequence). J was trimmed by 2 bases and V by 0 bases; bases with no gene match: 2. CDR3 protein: CASSIDRLAGAYNEQFF. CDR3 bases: TGTGCCAGTAGTATAGATCGACTAGCGGGAGCCTACAATGAGCAGTTCTTC. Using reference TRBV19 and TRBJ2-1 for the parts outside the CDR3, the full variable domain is DGGITQSPKYLFRKEGQNVTLSCEQNLNHDAMYWYRQDPGQGLRLIYYSQIVNDFQKGDIAEGYSVSREKKESFPLTVTSAQKNPTAFYLCASSIDRLAGAYNEQFFGPGTRLTVL.

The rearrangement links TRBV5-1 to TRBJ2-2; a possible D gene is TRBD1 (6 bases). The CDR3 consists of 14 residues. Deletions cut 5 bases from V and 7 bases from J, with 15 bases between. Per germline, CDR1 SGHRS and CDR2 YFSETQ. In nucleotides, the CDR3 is TGCGCCAGCAGGGAGGACAGTACGGGCGGGGAGCTGTTTTTT. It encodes CASREDSTGGELFF.

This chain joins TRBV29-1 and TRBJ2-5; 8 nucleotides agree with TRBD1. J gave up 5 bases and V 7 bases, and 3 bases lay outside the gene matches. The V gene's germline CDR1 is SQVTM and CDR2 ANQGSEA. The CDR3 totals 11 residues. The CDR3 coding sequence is TGCAGCGCCCAGGGGGCGGAGACCCAGTACTTC. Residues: CSAQGAETQYF.

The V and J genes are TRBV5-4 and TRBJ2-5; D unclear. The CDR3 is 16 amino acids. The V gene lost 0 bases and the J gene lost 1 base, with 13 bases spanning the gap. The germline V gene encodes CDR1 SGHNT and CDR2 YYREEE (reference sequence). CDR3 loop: CASSLASTPPQETQYF. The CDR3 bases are TGTGCCAGCAGCTTGGCGTCTACCCCTCCCCAAGAGACCCAGTACTTC.

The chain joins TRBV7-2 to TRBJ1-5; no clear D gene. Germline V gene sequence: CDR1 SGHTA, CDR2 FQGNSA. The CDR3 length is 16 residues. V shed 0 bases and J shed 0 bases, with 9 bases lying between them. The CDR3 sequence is CASSLAYRYSNQPQHF. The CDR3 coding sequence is TGTGCCAGCAGCTTAGCTTATCGATATAGCAATCAGCCCCAGCATTTT.

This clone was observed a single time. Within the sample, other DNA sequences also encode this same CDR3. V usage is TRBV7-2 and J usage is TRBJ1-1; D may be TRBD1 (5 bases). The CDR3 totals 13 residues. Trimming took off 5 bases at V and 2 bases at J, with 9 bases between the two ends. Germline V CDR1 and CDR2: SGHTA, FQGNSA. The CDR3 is CASSVDRNTEAFF. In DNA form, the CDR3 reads TGTGCCAGCAGCGTAGACAGAAACACTGAAGCTTTCTTT.

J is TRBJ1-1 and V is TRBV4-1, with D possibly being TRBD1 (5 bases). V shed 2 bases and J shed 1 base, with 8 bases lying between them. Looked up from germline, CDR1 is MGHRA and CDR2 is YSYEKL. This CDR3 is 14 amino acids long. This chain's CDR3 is CASSQNQGNTEAFF. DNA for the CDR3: TGCGCCAGCAGCCAAAACCAGGGGAACACTGAAGCTTTCTTT.

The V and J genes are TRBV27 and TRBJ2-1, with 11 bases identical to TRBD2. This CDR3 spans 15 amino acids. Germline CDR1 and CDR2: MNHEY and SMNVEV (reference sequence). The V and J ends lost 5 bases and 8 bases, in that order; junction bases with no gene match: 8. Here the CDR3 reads CASSQTSGSRHEQFF. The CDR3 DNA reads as TGTGCCAGCAGTCAAACTAGCGGGAGTAGGCATGAGCAGTTCTTC.

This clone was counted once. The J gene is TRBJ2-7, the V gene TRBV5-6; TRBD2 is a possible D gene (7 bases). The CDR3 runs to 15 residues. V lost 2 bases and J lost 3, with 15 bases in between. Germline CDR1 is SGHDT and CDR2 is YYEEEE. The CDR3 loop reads CASSLGGASHYEQYV. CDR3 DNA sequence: TGTGCCAGCAGCTTAGGGGGGGCCTCCCACTACGAGCAGTACGTC.

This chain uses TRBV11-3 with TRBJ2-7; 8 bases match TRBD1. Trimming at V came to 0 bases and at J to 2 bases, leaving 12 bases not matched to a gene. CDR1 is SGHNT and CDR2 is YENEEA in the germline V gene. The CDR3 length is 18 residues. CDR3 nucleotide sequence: TGTGCCAGCAGCTTAGATCAGGGCGGGACAGGTGTCCCCTACGAGCAGTACTTC. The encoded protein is CASSLDQGGTGVPYEQYF. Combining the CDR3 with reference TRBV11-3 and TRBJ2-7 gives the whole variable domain EAGVVQSPRYKIIEKKQPVAFWCNPISGHNTLYWYLQNLGQGPELLIRYENEEAVDDSQLPKDRFSAERLKGVDSTLKIQPAELGDSAVYLCASSLDQGGTGVPYEQYFGPGTRLTVT.

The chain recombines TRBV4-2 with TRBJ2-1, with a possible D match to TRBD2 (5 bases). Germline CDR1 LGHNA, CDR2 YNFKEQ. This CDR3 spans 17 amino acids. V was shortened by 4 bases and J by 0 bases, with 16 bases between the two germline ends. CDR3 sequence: CASSREGSGGSYNEQFF. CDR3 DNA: TGTGCCAGCAGCCGTGAGGGAAGCGGAGGCTCCTACAATGAGCAGTTCTTC.

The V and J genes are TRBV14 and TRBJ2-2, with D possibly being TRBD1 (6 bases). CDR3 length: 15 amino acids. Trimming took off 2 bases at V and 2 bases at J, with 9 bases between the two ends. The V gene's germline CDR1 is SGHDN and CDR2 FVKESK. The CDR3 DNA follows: TGTGCCAGCAGCCAACAGGGGCGCAACACCGGGGAGCTGTTTTTT. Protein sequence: CASSQQGRNTGELFF.

The CDR3 protein is CASSRPGTSGGTDTQYF. The CDR3 nucleotides read TGTGCCAGCAGCCGCCCCGGGACTAGCGGGGGTACAGATACGCAGTATTTT. This rearrangement joins TRBV7-9 to TRBJ2-3, with 14 bases aligning to TRBD2. This CDR3 has 17 residues. CDR1 and CDR2 from the germline V gene are SEHNR and FQNEAQ (reference sequence). V trimming: 5 bases; J trimming: 3 bases; junction bases outside the gene matches: 7. Combining the CDR3 with reference TRBV7-9 and TRBJ2-3 gives the whole variable domain DTGVSQNPRHKITKRGQNVTFRCDPISEHNRLYWYRQTLGQGPEFLTYFQNEAQLEKSRLLSDRFSAERPKGSFSTLEIQRTEQGDSAMYLCASSRPGTSGGTDTQYFGPGTRLTVL.

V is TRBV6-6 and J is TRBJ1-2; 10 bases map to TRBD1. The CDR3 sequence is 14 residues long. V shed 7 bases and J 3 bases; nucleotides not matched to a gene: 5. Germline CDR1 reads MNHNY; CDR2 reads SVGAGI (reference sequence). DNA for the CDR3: TGTGCCAGCACCGAGACAGGGGGCGACTATGGCTACACCTTC. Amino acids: CASTETGGDYGYTF.

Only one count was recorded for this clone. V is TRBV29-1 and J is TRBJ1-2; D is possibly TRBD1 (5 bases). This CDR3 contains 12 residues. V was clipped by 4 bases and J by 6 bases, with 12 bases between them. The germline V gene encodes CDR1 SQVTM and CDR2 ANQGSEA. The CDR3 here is CSVVAQVDGYTF. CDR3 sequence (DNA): TGCAGCGTTGTTGCACAGGTCGATGGCTACACCTTC.

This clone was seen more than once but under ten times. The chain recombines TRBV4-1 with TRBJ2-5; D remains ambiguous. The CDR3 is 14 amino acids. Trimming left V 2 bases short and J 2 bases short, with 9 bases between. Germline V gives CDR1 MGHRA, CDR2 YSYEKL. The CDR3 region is CASSQLGQQETQYF. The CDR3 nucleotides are TGCGCCAGCAGCCAACTGGGCCAGCAAGAGACCCAGTACTTC.

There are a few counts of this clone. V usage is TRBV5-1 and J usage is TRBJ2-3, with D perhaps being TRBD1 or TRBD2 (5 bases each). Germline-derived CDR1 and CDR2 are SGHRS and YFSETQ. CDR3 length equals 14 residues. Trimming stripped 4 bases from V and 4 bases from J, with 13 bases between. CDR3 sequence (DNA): TGCGCCAGCAGCCCCCTGGGGGTGGCAGATACGCAGTATTTT. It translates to CASSPLGVADTQYF.

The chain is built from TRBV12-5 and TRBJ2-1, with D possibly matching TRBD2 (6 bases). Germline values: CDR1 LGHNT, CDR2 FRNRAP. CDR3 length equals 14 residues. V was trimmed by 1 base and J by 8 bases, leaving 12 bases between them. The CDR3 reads CASGLADPGDEQFF. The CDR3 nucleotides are TGTGCTAGTGGTTTGGCAGACCCGGGGGATGAGCAGTTCTTC.

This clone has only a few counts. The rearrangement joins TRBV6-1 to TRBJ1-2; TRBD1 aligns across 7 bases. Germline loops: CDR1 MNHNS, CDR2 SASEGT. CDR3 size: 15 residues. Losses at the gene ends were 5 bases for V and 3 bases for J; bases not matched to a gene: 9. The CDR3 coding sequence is TGTGCCAGCAGTCAATCTGGGACAGAATACTATGGCTACACCTTC. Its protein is CASSQSGTEYYGYTF.